Listed below are T cell receptor beta chains from one sample, sequenced in a study of blood T cell repertoires in COVID-19. Method: immunoSEQ multiplex PCR; TCRdb's copy keeps in-frame clones and lacks some. Altogether 150,000 or so clones are present, about 86% being singletons, with the ten largest covering 5.5% to 8%. Material for sequencing was peripheral blood. These receptors were collected from a man aged 45 to 65 with active or convalescent COVID-19. The CDR3 runs from the conserved cysteine through the conserved F or W. The D gene is left open where the match is weak. A clone size is listed for some rows: how often the clone was seen (once, few, many), or a class if it is expanded.

>TRBD2|TRBJ2-3|TRBV29-1|NA
TGCAGCGTTGAGGCTAGCGGCTCAGATACGCAGTATTTT
CSVEASGSDTQYF
>TRBD2|TRBJ2-2|TRBV6-5|NA
TGTGCCAGCAGTACTCAGCGGGAATATACCGGGGAGCTGTTTTTT
CASSTQREYTGELFF
>NA|TRBJ1-6|TRBV4-3|NA
TGCGCCAGCAGCCAAGTTCGAGAGAGGGCGGGGTATTCACCCCTCCACTTT
CASSQVRERAGYSPLHF
>NA|TRBJ2-5|TRBV11-3|NA
TGTGCCAGCAGCTTCTTAGCGACAGCCGGGACTGTGATGGAGACCCAGTACTTC
CASSFLATAGTVMETQYF
>NA|TRBJ1-5|TRBV7-8|NA
TGTGCCAGCAGGAACGGGGATCAGCCCCAGCATTTT
CASRNGDQPQHF
>TRBD2|TRBJ2-5|TRBV5-1|once
TGCGCCAGCAGCCCCGGGACTAGCGGGGGGCAAGAGACCCAGTACTTC
CASSPGTSGGQETQYF
>NA|TRBJ2-7|TRBV19|NA
TGTGCCAGTAGTTCCAGTAGCCCCTACGAGCAGTACTTC
CASSSSSPYEQYF
>TRBD2|TRBJ2-7|TRBV27|NA
TGTGCCACCAGCGGGGGGTCCCTAGGCTACGAGCAGTACTTC
CATSGGSLGYEQYF
>TRBD2|TRBJ2-5|TRBV4-2|NA
TGTGCCAGCAGCCAAGGGACTAGCGGGCGTCTGGCCCAGTACTTC
CASSQGTSGRLAQYF
>NA|TRBJ1-2|TRBV24-1|NA
TGTGCCACCAGTGATTCTTGGGCCTATGGCTACACCTTC
CATSDSWAYGYTF
>NA|TRBJ1-6|TRBV19|few
TGTGCCAGTACACGGGAATTATATAATTCACCCCTCCACTTT
CASTRELYNSPLHF
>TRBD1|TRBJ1-3|TRBV4-1|once
TGCGCCAGCAGCCAACACCCCGAGACAGGGGGCATTGGGTCTGGAAACACCATATATTTT
CASSQHPETGGIGSGNTIYF
>TRBD1|TRBJ1-5|TRBV18|NA
TGTGCCAGCTCAGGAGACAGGGGGAAGCCTCGCGGCAATCAGCCCCAGCATTTT
CASSGDRGKPRGNQPQHF
>TRBD2|TRBJ2-7|TRBV14|NA
TGTGCCAGCAGCCAAACACTTGGACTAGTCCCCTCCTACGAGCAGTACTTC
CASSQTLGLVPSYEQYF
>TRBD2|TRBJ2-1|TRBV4-1|few
TGCGCCAGCAGCCCTGCTAGCGGGGGCGCGTACAATGAGCAGTTCTTC
CASSPASGGAYNEQFF
>TRBD1|TRBJ1-6|TRBV7-2|NA
TGTGCCAGCAGCTTACAGGGGGCTGCAGCTTCACCCCTCCACTTT
CASSLQGAAASPLHF
>NA|TRBJ1-3|TRBV5-1|few
TGCGCCAGCAGCTTTCTCCCGACCCAGGACACCATATATTTT
CASSFLPTQDTIYF
>NA|TRBJ2-3|TRBV6-5|NA
TGTGCCAGCACCCACGGGACAACAGATACGCAGTATTTT
CASTHGTTDTQYF
>TRBD1|TRBJ2-7|TRBV19|NA
TGTGCCAGTAGTATTCGTGGTGTTGGCCCCCGGACAGGGTTTCCCTACGAGCAGTACTTC
CASSIRGVGPRTGFPYEQYF
>NA|TRBJ2-7|TRBV2|NA
TGTGCCAGCAGTGAATCCAGCGTCTTCCCCGAGCAGTACTTC
CASSESSVFPEQYF
>NA|TRBJ2-1|TRBV11-3|once
TGTGCCAGCAGCTTAGACTCCACTTGGCAGTTCTTC
CASSLDSTWQFF
>TRBD1|TRBJ1-4|TRBV10-3|NA
TGTGCCATCAGTGGGGGACAGGGCCCTTTTGCAACTAATGAAAAACTGTTTTTT
CAISGGQGPFATNEKLFF